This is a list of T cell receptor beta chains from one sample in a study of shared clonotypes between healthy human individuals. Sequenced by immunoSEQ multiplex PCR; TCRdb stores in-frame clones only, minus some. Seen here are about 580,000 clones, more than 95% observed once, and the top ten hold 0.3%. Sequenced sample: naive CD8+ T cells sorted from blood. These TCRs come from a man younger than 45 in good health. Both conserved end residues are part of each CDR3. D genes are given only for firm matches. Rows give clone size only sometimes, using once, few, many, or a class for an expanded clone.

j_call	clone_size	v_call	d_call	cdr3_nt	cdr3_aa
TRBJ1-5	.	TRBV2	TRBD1	TGTGCCAGCAGTGGAGGGACAGGGGTTTTGGATCAGCCCCAGCATTTT	CASSGGTGVLDQPQHF
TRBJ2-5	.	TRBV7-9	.	TGTGCCAGCAGCTTATCCCAGGGGCAAGAGACCCAGTACTTC	CASSLSQGQETQYF
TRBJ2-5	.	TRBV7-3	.	TGTGCCAGCAGTCCCATAGCGTACCAAGAGACCCAGTACTTC	CASSPIAYQETQYF
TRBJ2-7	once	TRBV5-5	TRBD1	TGTGCCAGCAGCTTGGACAGGGGATCCGAGCAGTACTTC	CASSLDRGSEQYF
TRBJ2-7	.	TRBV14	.	TGTGCCAGCAGCCAAGTGGGCGAGCAGTACTTC	CASSQVGEQYF
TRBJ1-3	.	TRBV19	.	TGTGCCAGTAGTATCGTGGGCGGATTCGCCTCTGGAAACACCATATATTTT	CASSIVGGFASGNTIYF
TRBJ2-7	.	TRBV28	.	TGTGCCAGCAGTTTATCCTCTCTCTCCTACGAGCAGTACTTC	CASSLSSLSYEQYF
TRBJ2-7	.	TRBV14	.	TGTGCCAGCAGCCACGTTTCTTCGGCGGACGAGCAGTACTTC	CASSHVSSADEQYF
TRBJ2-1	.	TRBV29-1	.	TGCAGCGTTGGTCTTGAAACGTCGTACAATGAGCAGTTCTTC	CSVGLETSYNEQFF
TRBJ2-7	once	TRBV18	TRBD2	TGTGCCAGCTCACGGGCCGGGACTAGCGCAAACGAGCAGTACTTC	CASSRAGTSANEQYF
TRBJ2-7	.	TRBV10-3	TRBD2	TGTGCCATCAGAGAGTCTCTAGCGGGAATTTACGAGCAGTACTTC	CAIRESLAGIYEQYF
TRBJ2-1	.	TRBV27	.	TGTGCCAGCAGTTTCGTCTGGCGGGATGACAATGAGCAGTTCTTC	CASSFVWRDDNEQFF
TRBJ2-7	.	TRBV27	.	TGTGCCAGCAGTTTCGGGGGGCTGTACGAGCAGTACTTC	CASSFGGLYEQYF
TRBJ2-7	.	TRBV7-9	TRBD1	TGTGCCAGCAGCGGGACAGGGGACTACGAGCAGTACTTC	CASSGTGDYEQYF
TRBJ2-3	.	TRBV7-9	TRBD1	TGTGCCAGCAGCCGACAGGGGCCACCCTCTGAGGATACGCAGTATTTT	CASSRQGPPSEDTQYF
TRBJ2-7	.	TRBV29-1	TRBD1	TGCAGCGTTGAAGAACAGGGGGCCTACGAGCAGTACTTC	CSVEEQGAYEQYF
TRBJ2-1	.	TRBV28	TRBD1	TGTGCCAGCAGTCCGCGGACAGGCGAGACCTACAATGAGCAGTTCTTC	CASSPRTGETYNEQFF
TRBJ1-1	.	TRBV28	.	TGTGCCAGCAGTTTAACAGGAGGTACTGAAGCTTTCTTT	CASSLTGGTEAFF
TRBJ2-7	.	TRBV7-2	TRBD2	TGTGCCAGCAGCTTAAGTAGGTGGGGGAGGGAGACCTACGAGCAGTACTTC	CASSLSRWGRETYEQYF
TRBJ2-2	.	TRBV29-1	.	TGCAGCGTTTCGCAGGGAAACACCGGGGAGCTGTTTTTT	CSVSQGNTGELFF
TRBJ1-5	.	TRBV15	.	TGTGCCACCAGCAGAGATTACCGCTCCGAGTTGGATCAGCCCCAGCATTTT	CATSRDYRSELDQPQHF
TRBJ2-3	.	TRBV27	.	TGTGCCAGCAGTTTATTGGGCAGAAAACTTTATAGCACAGATACGCAGTATTTT	CASSLLGRKLYSTDTQYF
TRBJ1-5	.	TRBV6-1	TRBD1	TGTGCCAGCAAGGACAGGGGGGACAATCAGCCCCAGCATTTT	CASKDRGDNQPQHF
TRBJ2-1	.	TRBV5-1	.	TGCGCCAGCAGGCTAGCCAGTTCTACCTACAATGAGCAGTTCTTC	CASRLASSTYNEQFF
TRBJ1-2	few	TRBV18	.	TGTGCCAGCTCACTGGACGGCCACTATGGCTACACCTTC	CASSLDGHYGYTF
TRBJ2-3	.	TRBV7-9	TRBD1	TGTGCCAGCAGCGCACAAAGGGACAGCTACACAGATACGCAGTATTTT	CASSAQRDSYTDTQYF
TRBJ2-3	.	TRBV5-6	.	TGTGCCAGCAGCTTACTGGGAGATACGCAGTATTTT	CASSLLGDTQYF
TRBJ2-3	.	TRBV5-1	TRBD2	TGCGCCAGCAGCCTTCTAGCGGACACAGATACGCAGTATTTT	CASSLLADTDTQYF
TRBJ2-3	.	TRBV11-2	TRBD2	TGTGCCAGCAGCTCAGGGACTAGCGGGACTGATACGCAGTATTTT	CASSSGTSGTDTQYF
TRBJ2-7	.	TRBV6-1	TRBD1	TGTGCCAGCAGTGTATTCCCAGGACAGGGCAACTACGAGCAGTACTTC	CASSVFPGQGNYEQYF
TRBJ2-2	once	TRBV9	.	TGTGCCAGCAGCCTTACAGGGACCGGGGAGCTGTTTTTT	CASSLTGTGELFF
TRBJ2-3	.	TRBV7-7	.	TGTGCTAGCAGCTCAGACCCGAGCACAGATACGCAGTATTTT	CASSSDPSTDTQYF
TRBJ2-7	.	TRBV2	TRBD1	TGTGCCAGCATAGGGACAGAAGTCTACGAGCAGTACTTC	CASIGTEVYEQYF
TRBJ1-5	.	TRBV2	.	TGTGCCAGCAGCCCGGGGACCATCGGCAATCAGCCCCAGCATTTT	CASSPGTIGNQPQHF
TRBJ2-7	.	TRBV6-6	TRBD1	TGTGCCAGCACCCAGACAGGGGCGGCTTACGAGCAGTACTTC	CASTQTGAAYEQYF
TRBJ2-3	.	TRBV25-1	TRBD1	TGTGCCAGCAGTGAATACCCGGGACAGGGAGGGGGTACGCAGTATTTT	CASSEYPGQGGGTQYF
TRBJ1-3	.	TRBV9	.	TGTGCCAGCAGCGTATCGCCAGGAGCCATCTCTGGAAACACCATATATTTT	CASSVSPGAISGNTIYF
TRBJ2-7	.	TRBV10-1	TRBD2	TGCGCCAGCAGTAGGACTAGCGTCCACGAGCAGTACTTC	CASSRTSVHEQYF
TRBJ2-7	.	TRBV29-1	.	TGCAGCGTTGAATGGTTTCACAGGGAACACGAGCAGTACTTC	CSVEWFHREHEQYF
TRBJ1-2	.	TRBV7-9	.	TGTGCCAGCAGCCCGGTGGGGGCTAACTATGGCTACACCTTC	CASSPVGANYGYTF
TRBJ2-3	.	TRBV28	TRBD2	TGTGCCACCCTTCTAGCGGGCCTCACAGATACGCAGTATTTT	CATLLAGLTDTQYF
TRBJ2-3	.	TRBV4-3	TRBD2	TGCGCCAGCAGCCAAGCGGGAGGGCTCACAGATACGCAGTATTTT	CASSQAGGLTDTQYF
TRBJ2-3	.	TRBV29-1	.	TGCAGCGTTGGCCCCCCGGCATCTTATACGCAGTATTTT	CSVGPPASYTQYF
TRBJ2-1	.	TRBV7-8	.	TGTGCCAGCTGGACGCCGGGACTCCCGGCGGGTGAGCAGTTCTTC	CASWTPGLPAGEQFF
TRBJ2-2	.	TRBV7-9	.	TGTGCCAGCAACCTCAACACCGGGGAGCTGTTTTTT	CASNLNTGELFF
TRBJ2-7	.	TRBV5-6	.	TGTGCCAGCAGCTTCCGGGTTTCCTACGAGCAGTACTTC	CASSFRVSYEQYF
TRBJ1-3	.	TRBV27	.	TGTGCCAGCAGTCCCCGGGGTGGGGGGAGTACCATATATTTT	CASSPRGGGSTIYF
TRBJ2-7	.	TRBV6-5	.	TGTGCCAGCAGTTCCCTCCTCCCTGAGCCCACCTACGAGCAGTACTTC	CASSSLLPEPTYEQYF